Listed below are T cell receptor beta chains from one sample, sequenced in a study of cytomegalovirus exposure and HLA in healthy donors. Method: immunoSEQ multiplex PCR; TCRdb's copy keeps in-frame clones and lacks some. The sample shows about 150,000 clones, around three quarters of them seen only once. Sequencing was performed on PBMCs. Receptor source: a man aged 35 to 55 in good health and CMV-seropositive. The CDR3 runs from the conserved cysteine through the conserved F or W. A D gene is named only where the DNA matches it firmly. Some rows have no size entry. The others give once, few or many, or a class for an expanded clone.

size: NA
J: TRBJ2-3
D: TRBD2
length: 15
V: TRBV7-2
DNA: TGTGCCAGCAGCTTAGTCTCTAGCGGGATGGATACGCAGTATTTT
CDR3: CASSLVSSGMDTQYF

size: NA
J: TRBJ1-2
D: NA
length: 13
V: TRBV27
DNA: TGTGCCAGCAGCCTTTGGACTGGCTATGGCTACACCTTC
CDR3: CASSLWTGYGYTF

size: NA
J: TRBJ2-1
D: NA
length: 13
V: TRBV15
DNA: TGTGCCACCAGCAGGTTTAATTACAATGAGCAGTTCTTC
CDR3: CATSRFNYNEQFF

size: NA
J: TRBJ2-6
D: NA
length: 17
V: TRBV7-3
DNA: TGTGCCAGCAGCTTAGCAGGGGTCGGCTCTGGGGCCAACGTCCTGACTTTC
CDR3: CASSLAGVGSGANVLTF

size: NA
J: TRBJ1-1
D: NA
length: 14
V: TRBV9
DNA: TGTGCCAGCAGCCCTCGGGGTCCGAACACTGAAGCTTTCTTT
CDR3: CASSPRGPNTEAFF

size: NA
J: TRBJ1-1
D: TRBD1
length: 15
V: TRBV5-4
DNA: TGTGCCAGCAGCTTGAGTGGACAGGGGGCCACTGAAGCTTTCTTT
CDR3: CASSLSGQGATEAFF

size: NA
J: TRBJ2-7
D: NA
length: 15
V: TRBV19
DNA: TGTGCCAGTAGAAAGAGCCGGGAACGCACTTACGAGCAGTACTTC
CDR3: CASRKSRERTYEQYF

size: NA
J: TRBJ2-3
D: TRBD2
length: 15
V: TRBV7-3
DNA: TGTGCCAGCAGCCCCCAGGGACTAGGGGGAGATACGCGGTATTTT
CDR3: CASSPQGLGGDTRYF

size: few
J: TRBJ1-5
D: NA
length: 14
V: TRBV7-6
DNA: TGTGCCAGCAGCTTAGGAGCAGGGAAGAAGCCCCAGCATTTT
CDR3: CASSLGAGKKPQHF

size: NA
J: TRBJ2-1
D: TRBD2
length: 13
V: TRBV7-3
DNA: TGTGCCAGCAGCGTTAGCGGGAGTGGAGAGCAGTTCTTC
CDR3: CASSVSGSGEQFF

size: NA
J: TRBJ2-3
D: TRBD2
length: 16
V: TRBV7-9
DNA: TGTGCCAGCAGTCTCGGACTAGCGGGACGGTACGGTACGCAGTATTTT
CDR3: CASSLGLAGRYGTQYF

size: NA
J: TRBJ2-1
D: TRBD2
length: 15
V: TRBV11-2
DNA: TGTGCCAGCAGCTTGACCGGGACTACCTACAATGAGCAGTTCTTC
CDR3: CASSLTGTTYNEQFF

size: few
J: TRBJ2-2
D: TRBD1
length: 18
V: TRBV9
DNA: TGTGCCAGCAGCGTAGGACCTTCAGGGGGCGCGTGGACCGGGGAGCTGTTTTTT
CDR3: CASSVGPSGGAWTGELFF

size: NA
J: TRBJ2-7
D: NA
length: 13
V: TRBV5-6
DNA: TGTGCCAGCAGCTCCGCAGGGGCCTACGAGCAGTACTTC
CDR3: CASSSAGAYEQYF

size: NA
J: TRBJ2-1
D: TRBD2
length: 17
V: TRBV11-2
DNA: TGTGCCAGCAGCTTACGAACTAGCGGGAGCTCCTACAATGAGCAGTTCTTC
CDR3: CASSLRTSGSSYNEQFF

size: NA
J: TRBJ2-7
D: TRBD2
length: 15
V: TRBV7-8
DNA: TGTGCCAGCAGCTCAGCGGGAGAAGGGTCCCGCGAGCAGTACTTC
CDR3: CASSSAGEGSREQYF

size: few
J: TRBJ2-3
D: NA
length: 17
V: TRBV13
DNA: TGTGCCAGCAGCTTATGGGGAACAGGGTCCAAGGTTTTTACGCAGTATTTT
CDR3: CASSLWGTGSKVFTQYF

size: NA
J: TRBJ2-2
D: NA
length: 17
V: TRBV7-8
DNA: TGTGCCAGCAGCTCCCTGGGGGGAGGCCCCAGGGCCGGGGAGCTGTTTTTT
CDR3: CASSSLGGGPRAGELFF

size: NA
J: TRBJ2-3
D: TRBD1
length: 14
V: TRBV10-3
DNA: TGTGCCATCAGTGAGGGACAGGGGAAGGATACGCAGTATTTT
CDR3: CAISEGQGKDTQYF

size: few
J: TRBJ1-2
D: NA
length: 15
V: TRBV28
DNA: TGTGCCAGCAGTTTATTAGGACCCGGGGACTATGGCTACACCTTC
CDR3: CASSLLGPGDYGYTF

size: NA
J: TRBJ2-1
D: NA
length: 15
V: TRBV7-9
DNA: TGTGCCAGCAGGGCGCGGGCGGAGGCTGGGAATGAGCAGTTCTTC
CDR3: CASRARAEAGNEQFF

size: NA
J: TRBJ1-5
D: NA
length: 15
V: TRBV2
DNA: TGTGCCAGCAGTCTCGCGGGGAGTCGCAATCAGCCCCAGCATTTT
CDR3: CASSLAGSRNQPQHF

size: NA
J: TRBJ2-1
D: TRBD2
length: 19
V: TRBV7-6
DNA: TGTGCCAGCACCTTACCTAGCGGGAAAAGCCAAGAAGCCTACAATGAGCAGTTCTTC
CDR3: CASTLPSGKSQEAYNEQFF

size: NA
J: TRBJ2-7
D: NA
length: 16
V: TRBV28
DNA: TGTGCCAGCACCCCCTTTACGCTTGGCATTTCCTACGAGCAGTACTTC
CDR3: CASTPFTLGISYEQYF

size: NA
J: TRBJ2-7
D: TRBD1
length: 15
V: TRBV18
DNA: TGTGCCAGCTCACCCTCAGGACAGGGCCCCTACGAGCAGTACTTC
CDR3: CASSPSGQGPYEQYF

size: once
J: TRBJ2-7
D: NA
length: 13
V: TRBV28
DNA: TGTGCCAGCAGTTATGGGCCCTTCTACGAGCAGTACTTC
CDR3: CASSYGPFYEQYF

size: NA
J: TRBJ2-1
D: NA
length: 16
V: TRBV11-1
DNA: TGTGCCAGCCGGCGGGCGGGACCCTTTTTCTACAATGAGCAGTTCTTC
CDR3: CASRRAGPFFYNEQFF

size: NA
J: TRBJ2-1
D: NA
length: 14
V: TRBV5-1
DNA: TGCGCCAGCGGTCTCGGCGGGCAAAACAATGAGCAGTTCTTC
CDR3: CASGLGGQNNEQFF

size: NA
J: TRBJ2-4
D: TRBD2
length: 16
V: TRBV7-2
DNA: TGTGCCAGCAGCTTAACTTCCGGGACTAGCGTTAACATTCAGTACTTC
CDR3: CASSLTSGTSVNIQYF

size: NA
J: TRBJ1-1
D: NA
length: 13
V: TRBV7-9
DNA: TGTGCCAGCAGCTCACAGGGAAACACTGAAGCTTTCTTT
CDR3: CASSSQGNTEAFF

size: few
J: TRBJ2-7
D: TRBD1
length: 17
V: TRBV19
DNA: TGTGCCAGTAGCACCGGGACAGGGATTGCCCCTACCTACGAGCAGTACTTC
CDR3: CASSTGTGIAPTYEQYF

size: NA
J: TRBJ1-3
D: NA
length: 14
V: TRBV7-2
DNA: TGTGCCAGCAGCTTTGGAGGGGCTGGAAACACCATATATTTT
CDR3: CASSFGGAGNTIYF

size: NA
J: TRBJ2-7
D: TRBD1
length: 13
V: TRBV6-1
DNA: TGTGCCAGCAGTGTACAGGGGGCATACGAGCAGTACTTC
CDR3: CASSVQGAYEQYF

size: NA
J: TRBJ2-7
D: TRBD2
length: 15
V: TRBV11-3
DNA: TGTGCCAGCAGCTTAGTAGGCGGGAGCGGCGACGAGCAGTACTTC
CDR3: CASSLVGGSGDEQYF

size: NA
J: TRBJ2-7
D: NA
length: 13
V: TRBV27
DNA: TGTGCCAGCAGTTCTCTTGAACAGAGCGAGCAGTACTTC
CDR3: CASSSLEQSEQYF

size: few
J: TRBJ2-7
D: TRBD1
length: 14
V: TRBV5-1
DNA: TGCGCCAGCACTTACCGACAGGGCGCCTACGAGCAGTACTTC
CDR3: CASTYRQGAYEQYF

size: NA
J: TRBJ2-4
D: NA
length: 13
V: TRBV19
DNA: TGTGCCAGTAGTATCCAGGGGGGTTCCATTCAGTACTTC
CDR3: CASSIQGGSIQYF

size: NA
J: TRBJ2-7
D: TRBD2
length: 14
V: TRBV6-5
DNA: TGTGCCAGCAGTTACTCACCCGGGGGGTACGAGCAGTACTTC
CDR3: CASSYSPGGYEQYF

size: NA
J: TRBJ1-2
D: NA
length: 11
V: TRBV2
DNA: TGTGCCAGCAGTGAACACACCGGCTACACCTTC
CDR3: CASSEHTGYTF

size: NA
J: TRBJ2-3
D: NA
length: 14
V: TRBV29-1
DNA: TGCAGCGTTGAAGCCCGCCAGGGCACAGATACGCAGTATTTT
CDR3: CSVEARQGTDTQYF

size: NA
J: TRBJ2-2
D: TRBD1
length: 14
V: TRBV5-1
DNA: TGCGCCAGCAGCAGGGACAGTTACACCGGGGAGCTGTTTTTT
CDR3: CASSRDSYTGELFF

size: NA
J: TRBJ2-3
D: NA
length: 13
V: TRBV15
DNA: TGTGCCACCAGCAGCGGAGGGCCGGATACGCAGTATTTT
CDR3: CATSSGGPDTQYF

size: NA
J: TRBJ2-1
D: NA
length: 10
V: TRBV20-1
DNA: TGCAGTGGAGCCCCGAATGAGCAGTTCTTC
CDR3: CSGAPNEQFF

size: NA
J: TRBJ2-5
D: TRBD2
length: 14
V: TRBV5-4
DNA: TGTGCCAGCAGCCCGGTTGCTAGCGGGGAGACCCAGTACTTC
CDR3: CASSPVASGETQYF

size: few
J: TRBJ1-6
D: NA
length: 16
V: TRBV4-2
DNA: TGTGCCAGCAGCCAAGATGGGTCGCAGGTTAATTCACCCCTCCACTTT
CDR3: CASSQDGSQVNSPLHF

size: NA
J: TRBJ1-1
D: TRBD1
length: 13
V: TRBV29-1
DNA: TGCAGCGTTGAACCTGGGACAGGGGTTGAAGCTTTCTTT
CDR3: CSVEPGTGVEAFF

size: NA
J: TRBJ2-5
D: NA
length: 14
V: TRBV11-2
DNA: TGTGCCAGCAGCCCGAGGATAGCACAAGAGACCCAGTACTTC
CDR3: CASSPRIAQETQYF

size: NA
J: TRBJ2-3
D: NA
length: 15
V: TRBV7-2
DNA: TGTGCCAGCAGCTTAGTACGGTTCCGGGCAGATACGCAGTATTTT
CDR3: CASSLVRFRADTQYF

size: NA
J: TRBJ2-7
D: TRBD2
length: 14
V: TRBV5-1
DNA: TGCGCCAGCAGCATAGCGGGTGCGACCTACGAGCAGTACTTC
CDR3: CASSIAGATYEQYF

size: NA
J: TRBJ2-7
D: TRBD1
length: 15
V: TRBV6-6
DNA: TGTGCCAGCAGTCTATCACAGGGGTCCTACTACGAGCAGTACTTC
CDR3: CASSLSQGSYYEQYF